This T cell receptor (beta chain) was sequenced for a study of cytomegalovirus exposure and HLA in healthy donors. Study at large: The Caucasian-associated ancestry cluster contained approximately 81% of the approximately 390 genotyped donors. Study results and caveats: An analysis was carried out at a later point. It showed that HLA-associated TCR beta chains were more clonally expanded than equally common non-associated chains.

Use of 60 Vbeta and 13 Jbeta primers characterized the PCR. Only in-frame clones appear in the TCRdb table, and some are missing; sequencing was by immunoSEQ multiplex PCR. The listing records about 190,000 clones. About this clone: Antigen: not known.

The sample taken for sequencing was PBMCs. This sequence was found in a young woman in good health and CMV-seropositive.

CDR3 DNA sequence: TGTGCCAGCAGCGTCGGCGGGGGGAACACCGGGGAGCTGTTTTTT. This sequence encodes CASSVGGGNTGELFF. V is TRBV9 and J is TRBJ2-2; 7 positions match TRBD2. This CDR3 contains 15 residues. V shed 2 bases, J shed 1 base, and the junction held 2 bases outside the gene matches. Germline V gives CDR1 SGDLS, CDR2 YYNGEE.